The 21 T cell receptor beta chains presented below share a single source sample, sequenced in a study of cytomegalovirus exposure and HLA in healthy donors (dated by TCRdb to the late 2010s). The protocol used for the library was the immunoSEQ multiplex PCR assay. The multiplex PCR relied on a mix of 60 forward primers for TCR Vbeta segments and 13 reverse primers for TCR Jbeta segments. Sourced from immuneACCESS, this table was stored by TCRdb with only in-frame sequences that have V and J called. A share of the clones is absent; for the studies checked, an unresolved V gene accounts for under half, and the remainder has no known explanation. This sample is represented by about 200,000 clones; 75% to 80% of them were singletons. The ten largest clones take up roughly 2% of the sample. The material sequenced was PBMCs. The receptors were sampled from a man aged 18 to 35 in good health and CMV-seronegative.

V usage is TRBV5-6 and J usage is TRBJ2-5, with 7 bases fitting TRBD1. The V gene's germline CDR1 is SGHDT and CDR2 YYEEEE. J was trimmed by 0 bases and V by 1 base; bases with no gene match: 6. This CDR3 is 16 amino acids long. The CDR3 nucleotides read TGTGCCAGCAGCTTGTTGTTACAGGGGTACCAAGAGACCCAGTACTTC. It specifies CASSLLLQGYQETQYF.

This clone came up a few times. The chain carries TRBV6-6 and TRBJ2-3; a weak D match, TRBD1 (6 bases). Per the germline V gene, CDR1 is MNHNY and CDR2 is SVGAGI (reference sequence). The CDR3 has 14 amino acids. The V end was cut by 6 bases, the J end by 3 bases, with 13 bases between. CDR3 sequence reads: CASRNRVVTDTQYF. CDR3 nucleotide sequence: TGTGCCAGCAGGAACAGGGTCGTGACAGATACGCAGTATTTT.

The V gene is TRBV6-5, the J gene TRBJ1-1; D gene uncertain. CDR3 length: 14 residues. V lost 0 bases to trimming and J lost 4 bases, with 9 bases between them. The V gene's germline CDR1 is MNHEY and CDR2 SVGAGI. CDR3 residues: CASSYSRGGTEAFF. The CDR3 coding sequence is TGTGCCAGCAGTTACTCGAGAGGAGGCACTGAAGCTTTCTTT.

This rearrangement joins TRBV11-3 to TRBJ2-5, with 9 nucleotides matching TRBD2. The CDR3 runs to 16 residues. Trimming cost V 1 base and J 2 bases; bases outside gene matches: 5. Germline lookup yields CDR1 SGHNT and CDR2 YENEEA. DNA for the CDR3: TGTGCCAGCAGCTTAGTCACCCTAGCGGGGCAAGAGACCCAGTACTTC. Amino acids: CASSLVTLAGQETQYF.

Comments on this clone: The same CDR3 also results from other DNA sequences found in this sample. This sequence joins TRBV19 and TRBJ1-5, with TRBD1 identical over 11 bases. V was clipped by 5 bases and J by 5 bases; unmatched bases: 2. Germline CDR1 LNHDA, CDR2 SQIVND (reference sequence). The CDR3 length is 14 residues. CDR3 bases: TGTGCCAGTAGTGGGACAGGGGGGGATCAGCCCCAGCATTTT. It yields the protein CASSGTGGDQPQHF.

The gene calls are TRBV27 and TRBJ1-3; 9 bases match TRBD1. Germline V gives CDR1 MNHEY, CDR2 SMNVEV (reference sequence). Losses at the gene ends were 6 bases for V and 3 bases for J; bases not matched to a gene: 9. CDR3 length equals 16 residues. CDR3 sequence (DNA): TGTGCCAGCAGAAACCGTGGACAGGGGAGTGGAAACACCATATATTTT. Translation: CASRNRGQGSGNTIYF.

The chain has TRBV6-5 and TRBJ1-2, with D perhaps matching TRBD1 (5 bases). The CDR3 length is 14 residues. The V gene's germline CDR1 is MNHEY and CDR2 SVGAGI. The CDR3 nucleotides read TGTGCTGTGACGGGGGTCGGCTCTAACTATGGCTACACCTTC. It encodes CAVTGVGSNYGYTF.

The chain combines TRBV7-2 with TRBJ1-2; no definite D call. Trimming pared 1 base from V and 6 bases from J, leaving 18 bases between. The germline V gene encodes CDR1 SGHTA and CDR2 FQGNSA. This CDR3 has 16 residues. CDR3 amino acids: CASSLGHGGKLHGYTF. As DNA, the CDR3 is TGTGCCAGCAGCTTAGGGCATGGAGGGAAGTTGCATGGCTACACCTTC.

The chain uses TRBV28 and TRBJ2-5, with a possible D match to TRBD1 (6 bases). V was trimmed by 7 bases and J by 5 bases, leaving 23 bases between them. CDR1 is MDHEN, CDR2 SYDVKM, per germline. The length of the CDR3 is 16 residues. The CDR3 nucleotides read TGTGCCAGCACAACCTACTGGACAGCCCGTGGGGAGACCCAGTACTTC. Translation gives CASTTYWTARGETQYF.

This clone has a single count. For the CDR3, the DNA is TGTGCCAGCAGCGCCTCCCTCTGGCGGGGGGGCCCTCTCCCCGACAATGAGCAGTTCTTC. Translated, it gives CASSASLWRGGPLPDNEQFF. The chain joins TRBV9 to TRBJ2-1; 9 nucleotides match TRBD2. The CDR3 has 20 residues. Germline V gene lookup returns CDR1 SGDLS and CDR2 YYNGEE. Germline trimming cut 3 bases from V and 5 bases from J; bases unmatched to any gene: 21.

The chain links TRBV7-2 to TRBJ2-7, with a weak D call TRBD1 (6 bases). The CDR3 runs to 15 residues. V gave up 5 bases and J gave up 2 bases, with 16 bases separating them. Germline V gene lookup returns CDR1 SGHTA and CDR2 FQGNSA. Here the CDR3 reads CASSASQGLTYEQYF. Here the CDR3 DNA reads TGTGCCAGCAGCGCGAGTCAGGGGTTAACCTACGAGCAGTACTTC.

CDR3 sequence reads: CSARQNTEAFF. The CDR3, as DNA: TGCAGTGCTAGACAGAACACTGAAGCTTTCTTT. The rearrangement joins TRBV20-1 to TRBJ1-1; the D is unclear. This CDR3 is 11 amino acids long. CDR1 DFQATT and CDR2 SNEGSKA come from the germline V gene (reference sequence). Trimming stripped 2 bases from V and 1 base from J, with 2 bases between.

The chain links TRBV27 to TRBJ2-7; D may be TRBD2 (5 bases). This CDR3 has 12 amino acids. V was shortened by 3 bases and J by 4 bases, with 7 bases between the two germline ends. CDR1 and CDR2 (germline): MNHEY, SMNVEV (reference sequence). The chain's CDR3 is CASSFGKYEQYF. The CDR3 coding sequence is TGTGCCAGCAGTTTCGGGAAATACGAGCAGTACTTC.

This sequence joins TRBV5-1 and TRBJ2-1; TRBD2 agrees at 10 bases. The CDR3 covers 15 residues. The V gene end was trimmed by 5 bases and the J gene end by 6 bases; junction bases not matched to a gene: 8. CDR1 is SGHRS and CDR2 is YFSETQ in the germline V gene. CDR3 loop: CASRKAGGLPNEQFF. The DNA for the CDR3 is TGCGCCAGCAGAAAAGCGGGGGGGCTTCCCAATGAGCAGTTCTTC.

The J gene is TRBJ2-5, the V gene TRBV14, with TRBD1 identical over 9 bases. V lost 4 bases to trimming and J lost 3 bases; unmatched junction nucleotides: 12. This CDR3 has 17 amino acids. CDR1 and CDR2 from the germline V gene are SGHDN and FVKESK. The CDR3 loop reads CASSRLTGTGWEETQYF. Written as DNA, the CDR3 is TGTGCCAGCAGCCGCCTAACCGGGACAGGGTGGGAAGAGACCCAGTACTTC. The whole variable domain, remainder taken from reference TRBV14 and TRBJ2-5, is EAGVTQFPSHSVIEKGQTVTLRCDPISGHDNLYWYRRVMGKEIKFLLHFVKESKQDESGMPNNRFLAERTGGTYSTLKVQPAELEDSGVYFCASSRLTGTGWEETQYFGPGTRLLVL.

The J gene is TRBJ2-5, the V gene TRBV5-1; 7 nucleotides agree with TRBD2. The CDR3 consists of 15 residues. V was pared by 3 bases and J by 5 bases, with 10 bases of the junction left unmatched. Germline CDR1 is SGHRS and CDR2 is YFSETQ. The CDR3 reads CASSSRLAQGETQYF. The CDR3 DNA is TGCGCCAGCAGCTCCCGACTAGCCCAAGGGGAGACCCAGTACTTC.

The chain carries TRBV5-1 and TRBJ2-7, with 8 bases aligning to TRBD2. V was clipped by 0 bases and J by 1 base; unmatched bases: 3. The CDR3 consists of 15 residues. The germline V gene encodes CDR1 SGHRS and CDR2 YFSETQ. CDR3 bases: TGCGCCAGCAGCTTGGGGACTAGCTCTTCCTACGAGCAGTACTTC. This encodes CASSLGTSSSYEQYF.

This clone appeared a single time. The genes are TRBV5-4 and TRBJ2-2; 7 bases line up with TRBD2. J lost 2 bases, V lost 0 bases, and 4 bases had no gene match. CDR1 and CDR2 (germline): SGHNT, YYREEE (reference sequence). The CDR3 contains 16 residues. The CDR3 region has the DNA TGTGCCAGCAGCTTGGGGGGGGGTACCAACACCGGGGAGCTGTTTTTT. It is translated as CASSLGGGTNTGELFF.

The chain carries TRBV12-5 and TRBJ2-1, with TRBD2 matching over 7 bases. Germline CDR1 LGHNT, CDR2 FRNRAP. The CDR3 sequence is 16 residues long. J lost 1 base, V lost 1 base, and 4 bases had no gene match. The CDR3 region is CASGLGLALSYNEQFF. The CDR3 nucleotides are TGTGCTAGTGGTTTGGGACTAGCACTTTCCTACAATGAGCAGTTCTTC.

V is TRBV7-9 and J is TRBJ2-5; 7 bases align to TRBD1. Germline-derived CDR1 and CDR2 are SEHNR and FQNEAQ (reference sequence). The J segment lost 4 bases and the V segment lost 5 bases, leaving 4 bases of the junction unmatched. The CDR3 has 13 amino acids. The CDR3 region is CASSLTGLETQYF. DNA of the CDR3: TGTGCCAGCAGCCTGACAGGGTTAGAGACCCAGTACTTC.

This chain uses TRBV4-3 with TRBJ1-2; perhaps TRBD1 as D (5 bases). CDR3 size: 16 residues. Trimming left V 0 bases short and J 8 bases short, with 19 bases between. The germline V gene encodes CDR1 LGHNA and CDR2 YSLEER. The CDR3 region has the DNA TGCGCCAGCAGCCAAGATCTTGTCCCAGGGCGGCGAGGCTACACCTTC. Protein: CASSQDLVPGRRGYTF.